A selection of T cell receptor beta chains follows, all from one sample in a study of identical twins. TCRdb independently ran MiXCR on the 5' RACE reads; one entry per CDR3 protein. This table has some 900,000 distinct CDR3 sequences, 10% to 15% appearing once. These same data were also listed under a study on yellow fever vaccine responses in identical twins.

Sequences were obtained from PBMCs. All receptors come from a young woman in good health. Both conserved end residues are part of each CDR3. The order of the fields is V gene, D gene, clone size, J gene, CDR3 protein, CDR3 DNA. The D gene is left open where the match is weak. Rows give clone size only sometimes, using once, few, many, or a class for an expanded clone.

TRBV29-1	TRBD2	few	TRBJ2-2	CSARVAGVDTGELFF	TGCAGCGCCAGGGTAGCGGGGGTTGATACCGGGGAGCTGTTTTTT
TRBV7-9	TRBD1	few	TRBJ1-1	CASSDGTAVNTEAFF	TGTGCCAGCAGCGACGGGACAGCGGTGAACACTGAAGCTTTCTTT
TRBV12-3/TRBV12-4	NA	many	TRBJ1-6	CASSLGTPRSPLHF	TGTGCCAGCAGTTTGGGGACGCCTCGATCACCCCTCCACTTT
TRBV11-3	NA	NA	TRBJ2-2	CASSLGTAGKNTGELFF	TGTGCCAGCAGCTTAGGGACTGCGGGGAAGAACACCGGGGAGCTGTTTTTT
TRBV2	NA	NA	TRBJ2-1	CASRAGFPNNEQFF	TGTGCCAGCAGGGCAGGGTTCCCTAACAATGAGCAGTTCTTC
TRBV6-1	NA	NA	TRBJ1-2	CASTLLRRAGNYGYTF	TGTGCCAGCACCCTCTTAAGGAGAGCTGGAAACTATGGCTACACCTTC
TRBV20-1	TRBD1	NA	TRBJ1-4	CSAGQGGNEKLFF	TGCAGTGCGGGACAGGGGGGTAATGAAAAACTGTTTTTT
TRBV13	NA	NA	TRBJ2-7	CASRSNRDVYEQYF	TGTGCCAGCAGAAGCAACAGGGACGTCTACGAGCAGTACTTC
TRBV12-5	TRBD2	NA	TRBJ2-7	CASGLPPTSGSSYEQYF	TGTGCTAGTGGTTTGCCCCCTACTAGCGGGAGCTCCTACGAGCAGTACTTC
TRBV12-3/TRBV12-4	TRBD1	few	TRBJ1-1	CASSSRGGLFTEAFF	TGTGCCAGCAGCTCAAGAGGGGGCTTGTTCACTGAAGCTTTCTTT
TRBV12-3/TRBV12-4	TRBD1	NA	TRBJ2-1	CASSLRDRDYNEQFF	TGTGCCAGCAGCCTCCGGGACAGGGACTACAATGAGCAGTTCTTC
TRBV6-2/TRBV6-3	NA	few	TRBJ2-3	CASSGTPFTDTQYF	TGTGCCAGCAGCGGGACTCCCTTCACAGATACGCAGTATTTT
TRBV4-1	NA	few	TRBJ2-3	CASSAQEMGTDTQYF	TGCGCCAGCAGCGCGCAGGAGATGGGCACAGATACGCAGTATTTT
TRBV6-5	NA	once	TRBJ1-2	CASSYGIDYGYTF	TGTGCCAGCAGTTACGGGATAGACTATGGCTACACCTTC
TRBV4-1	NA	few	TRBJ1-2	CASSLTTSVTLVYGYTF	TGCGCCAGCAGCTTGACAACCTCAGTGACCCTGGTCTATGGCTACACCTTC
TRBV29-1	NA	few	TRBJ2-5	CSAGVDQETQYF	TGCAGCGCCGGAGTTGATCAAGAGACCCAGTACTTC
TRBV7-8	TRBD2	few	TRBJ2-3	CASSLADWVAGGEDTQYF	TGTGCCAGCAGCTTAGCTGATTGGGTAGCGGGAGGAGAAGATACGCAGTATTTT
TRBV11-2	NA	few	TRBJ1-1	CASRRGAVGTEAFF	TGTGCCAGCAGAAGGGGCGCCGTGGGCACTGAAGCTTTCTTT
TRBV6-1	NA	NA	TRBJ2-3	CAATRGLTDTQYF	TGTGCCGCAACCCGGGGCCTCACAGATACGCAGTATTTT
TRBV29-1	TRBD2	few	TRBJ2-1	CSVGSPGLAGNEQFF	TGCAGCGTTGGTAGCCCAGGACTAGCAGGGAATGAGCAGTTCTTC
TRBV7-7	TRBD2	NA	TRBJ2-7	CASSSLAGEQYF	TGTGCCAGCAGCTCACTAGCGGGAGAGCAGTACTTC
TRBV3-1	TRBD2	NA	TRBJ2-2	CASSQPGLAGETGELFF	TGTGCCAGCAGCCAACCCGGGCTAGCGGGGGAAACCGGGGAGCTGTTTTTT
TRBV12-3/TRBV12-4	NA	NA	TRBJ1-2	CASSFVRGEKDGYTF	TGTGCCAGCAGTTTTGTAAGGGGGGAAAAAGATGGCTACACCTTC
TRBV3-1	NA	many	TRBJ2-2	CASSQAGSTGELFF	TGTGCCAGCAGCCAAGCAGGGTCCACCGGGGAGCTGTTTTTT
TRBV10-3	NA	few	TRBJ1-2	CAISEGTGGYTF	TGTGCCATCAGTGAGGGAACCGGTGGCTACACCTTC
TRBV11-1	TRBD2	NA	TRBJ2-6	CASSLGFRTSFGANVLTF	TGTGCCAGCAGCTTAGGGTTCCGGACTAGCTTTGGGGCCAACGTCCTGACTTTC
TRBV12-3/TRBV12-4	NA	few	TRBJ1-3	CASGLGQISGNTIYF	TGTGCCAGCGGACTTGGACAGATCTCTGGAAACACCATATATTTT
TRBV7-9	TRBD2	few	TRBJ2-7	CASTNSGAYYEQYF	TGTGCCAGCACCAATAGCGGGGCATACTACGAGCAGTACTTC
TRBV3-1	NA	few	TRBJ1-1	CASSRSGRLGTEAFF	TGTGCCAGCAGCCGGTCGGGACGGTTGGGCACTGAAGCTTTCTTT
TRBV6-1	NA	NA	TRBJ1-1	CASRIGQLSVEAFF	TGTGCCAGCAGAATAGGACAGCTTTCAGTTGAAGCTTTCTTT
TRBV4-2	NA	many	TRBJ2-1	CASSQTFSASYNEQFF	TGTGCCAGCAGCCAAACTTTTTCGGCCTCCTACAATGAGCAGTTCTTC
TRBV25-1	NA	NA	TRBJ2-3	CASSGSLGGFNTDTQYF	TGTGCCAGCAGTGGATCGCTCGGCGGGTTTAACACAGATACGCAGTATTTT
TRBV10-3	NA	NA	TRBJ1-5	CAISESLNNQPQHF	TGTGCCATCAGTGAGTCCCTCAACAATCAGCCCCAGCATTTT
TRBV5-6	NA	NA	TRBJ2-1	CAISPVRSYNEQFF	TGTGCCATCAGCCCCGTGAGATCCTACAATGAGCAGTTCTTC
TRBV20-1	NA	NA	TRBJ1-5	CSARSRQRDQPQHF	TGCAGTGCTAGATCTCGACAAAGAGATCAGCCCCAGCATTTT